This TCR beta chain originates from a study of CD8 T cells in Susac syndrome. The V and J ends lost 2 bases and 8 bases, in that order; junction bases with no gene match: 6. Germline loops: CDR1 SGHAT, CDR2 FQDESV (reference sequence). The length of the CDR3 is 15 residues. Random hexamers primed reverse transcription of about 0.45 to 1 ug RNA. An immunoSEQ multiplex PCR generated amplified TCR beta CDR3 products spanning 54 Vbeta and 13 Jbeta. TCRdb processed the immunoSEQ multiplex PCR reads anew with MiXCR; each CDR3 protein has one entry. This repertoire shows approximately 71,000 distinct CDR3 sequences, roughly 95% found once; its top ten account for more than 0.09%. The CD8+ and CD4+ T cells were isolated magnetically using a negative isolation approach, whereas the TEMRA cells were enriched by FACS.

The V call is TRBV11-1, the J call TRBJ1-6; TRBD1 aligns across 7 bases. This receptor was taken from a human donor with multiple sclerosis. The sample was CD4+ T cells from PBMCs. The chain's CDR3 is CASSLRGTEDSPLHF. The CDR3 DNA is TGTGCCAGCAGCTTAAGGGGGACAGAAGATTCACCCCTCCACTTT. The full variable domain, completed using reference TRBV11-1 and TRBJ1-6, is EAEVAQSPRYKITEKSQAVAFWCDPISGHATLYWYRQILGQGPELLVQFQDESVVDDSQLPKDRFSAERLKGVDSTLKIQPAELGDSAMYLCASSLRGTEDSPLHFGNGTRLTVT.